The 22 T cell receptor beta chains below come from one sample, sequenced in a study of post-analysis software for immune sequencing data. Unique molecular identifiers had been added to the TCR beta cDNA libraries. TCRdb reprocessed the PCR reads with MiXCR, giving one entry per CDR3 protein. The data hold some 890,000 distinct CDR3 sequences, with approximately 50% observed a single time. Overall study findings and caveats: Elevated frequency relative to controls characterized about 5 TRBV segments in patients, TRBV5-6, TRBV5-1 and TRBV20-1 among them.

The antigens for these receptors are not known. The material sequenced was blood. The receptors were gathered from a girl between 5 and 17 years old with multiple sclerosis.

V is TRBV5-1 and J is TRBJ1-2; unclear D gene. V was trimmed by 5 bases and J by 2 bases, leaving 16 bases between them. The CDR3 sequence is 15 residues long. The germline V gene has CDR1 SGHRS and CDR2 YFSETQ. The CDR3 is CASRYRWEANYGYTF. CDR3 nucleotides: TGCGCCAGCAGATACCGCTGGGAAGCCAACTATGGCTACACCTTC.

This clonotype appeared a few times. The chain has TRBV5-1 and TRBJ2-1, with 7 bases that match TRBD1. CDR1 SGHRS and CDR2 YFSETQ come from the germline V gene. The CDR3 is made up of 14 amino acids. With V trimmed by 0 bases and J by 8 bases, 5 bases remained unmatched. The DNA for the CDR3 is TGCGCCAGCAGCTTGGAACAGGGGAGTGATGAGCAGTTCTTC. Translation: CASSLEQGSDEQFF.

There are many counts of this clonotype. The chain links TRBV5-5 to TRBJ1-2; D is uncertain. The CDR3 extends over 14 amino acids. Germline V gene lookup returns CDR1 SGHKS and CDR2 YYEKEE (reference sequence). The ends were cut back, 0 bases at V and 4 bases at J, with 10 bases in the middle. The CDR3 loop is CASSLGTASYGYTF. The DNA for the CDR3 is TGTGCCAGCAGCTTGGGAACAGCCAGCTATGGCTACACCTTC.

V is TRBV4-2 and J is TRBJ2-1; D is uncertain. The CDR3 totals 15 residues. With 0 bases removed from V and 4 bases from J, the gap between germline ends came to 10 bases. Per germline, CDR1 LGHNA and CDR2 YNFKEQ. The DNA of the CDR3 is TGTGCCAGCAGCCAAGATGAGGACCATTACAATGAGCAGTTCTTC. Amino acid sequence: CASSQDEDHYNEQFF.

This chain joins TRBV2 and TRBJ2-4; TRBD2 is a possible D gene (5 bases). This CDR3 has 17 residues. Looked up from germline, CDR1 is SNHLY and CDR2 is FYNNEI. Trimming pared 1 base from V and 0 bases from J, leaving 13 bases between. This chain's CDR3 is CASSEEGSGLAKNIQYF. CDR3 nucleotides: TGTGCCAGCAGTGAAGAAGGCAGTGGACTAGCCAAAAACATTCAGTACTTC.

The DNA of the CDR3 is TGTGCCAGCACCGCGTGGGATTTACCCCTCCACTTT. This encodes CASTAWDLPLHF. The chain couples TRBV6-1 to TRBJ1-6; D ambiguous. V was cut by 7 bases and J by 12 bases, with 13 bases left in between. The V gene's germline CDR1 is MNHNS and CDR2 SASEGT. This CDR3 has 12 residues.

This clonotype was seen a handful of times. The rearrangement uses TRBV7-6 and TRBJ2-1; the D is unclear. The CDR3 spans 13 residues. Germline V gives CDR1 SGHVS, CDR2 FNYEAQ. Deletions cut 8 bases from V and 2 bases from J, with 10 bases between. CDR3 nucleotides: TGTGCCAGCCAAGGGTCCGCCTACAATGAGCAGTTCTTC. Encoded protein: CASQGSAYNEQFF. Full variable domain (rest looked up from reference TRBV7-6 and TRBJ2-1): GAGVSQSPRYKVTKRGQDVALRCDPISGHVSLYWYRQALGQGPEFLTYFNYEAQQDKSGLPNDRFSAERPEGSISTLTIQRTEQRDSAMYRCASQGSAYNEQFFGPGTRLTVL.

This clonotype appeared a few times. The chain has TRBV11-2 and TRBJ1-1; 10 bases fit TRBD1. Germline V gene data show CDR1 as SGHAT and CDR2 as FQNNGV. The CDR3 covers 14 residues. V lost 7 bases and J lost 5; bases outside the gene matches: 7. CDR3 in DNA: TGTGCCAGCACCAGACCGGGACAGGGGACTGAAGCTTTCTTT. It is translated as CASTRPGQGTEAFF.

This chain connects TRBV7-8 to TRBJ2-3, with 8 bases matching TRBD2. CDR1 is SGHVS, CDR2 FQNEAQ, per germline. The junction had 10 bases not matched to a gene; V was cut back by 4 bases and J by 1 base. The CDR3 loop spans 17 amino acids. The DNA for the CDR3 is TGTGCCAGCAGCTCCTACGGGGGGGGCCGGGGCACAGATACGCAGTATTTT. Protein sequence: CASSSYGGGRGTDTQYF. The variable domain in full, completed from reference TRBV7-8 and TRBJ2-3, reads GAGVSQSPRYKVAKRGQDVALRCDPISGHVSLFWYQQALGQGPEFLTYFQNEAQLDKSGLPSDRFFAERPEGSVSTLKIQRTQQEDSAVYLCASSSYGGGRGTDTQYFGPGTRLTVL.

The V call is TRBV7-9, the J call TRBJ1-4; TRBD1 matches at 7 bases. Germline V CDR1 and CDR2: SEHNR, FQNEAQ (reference sequence). The CDR3 sequence is 15 residues long. The ends lost 1 base at V and 6 bases at J; junction bases unmatched: 5. The CDR3, as DNA: TGTGCCAGCAGCTTAGAAGGGACAGTAGATGAAAAACTGTTTTTT. Its translation: CASSLEGTVDEKLFF.

A few counts support this clonotype. The chain carries TRBV5-1 and TRBJ2-1; 7 bases are a match to TRBD2. This CDR3 is 15 amino acids long. After removal of 5 bases from V and 5 bases from J, the junction contained 10 bases not matched to a gene. Germline CDR1 and CDR2: SGHRS and YFSETQ. This CDR3 reads CASSPLADWHNEQFF. The DNA for the CDR3 is TGCGCCAGCAGTCCGCTAGCGGACTGGCACAATGAGCAGTTCTTC.

The rearrangement uses TRBV4-1 and TRBJ2-7, with 10 nucleotides matching TRBD1. This CDR3 has 17 amino acids. Trimming removed 2 bases from V and 1 base from J; junction bases left unmatched: 8. The V gene's germline CDR1 is MGHRA and CDR2 YSYEKL. CDR3 DNA sequence: TGCGCCAGCAGCCAAACTACGGGACAGGGGCTGTCCTACGAGCAGTACTTC. Amino acids: CASSQTTGQGLSYEQYF.

The CDR3 region has the DNA TGTGCCAGCAGTCCGCTAGCGGGGGGGCGCGATGAGCAGTTCTTC. Translating it yields CASSPLAGGRDEQFF. This chain connects TRBV12-3 or TRBV12-4 to TRBJ2-1; 12 bases line up with TRBD2. V shed 5 bases, J shed 8 bases, and the junction held 7 bases outside the gene matches. The CDR3 totals 15 residues.

This clonotype was seen a handful of times. The chain recombines TRBV5-1 with TRBJ2-5, with 14 bases lining up with TRBD2. Per germline, CDR1 SGHRS and CDR2 YFSETQ. The CDR3 covers 17 residues. Losses at the gene ends were 4 bases for V and 0 bases for J; bases not matched to a gene: 5. The CDR3 nucleotides read TGCGCCAGCAGCCTGCGGACTAGCGGGAGGTACCAAGAGACCCAGTACTTC. Translating gives CASSLRTSGRYQETQYF.

This clonotype was observed a handful of times. The chain has TRBV4-1 and TRBJ2-7, with 10 bases that match TRBD1. The CDR3 length is 16 residues. V was pared by 3 bases and J by 1 base, with 6 bases of the junction left unmatched. Germline lookup yields CDR1 MGHRA and CDR2 YSYEKL. The CDR3 spells CASSHSGTGVSYEQYF. In DNA, the CDR3 is TGCGCCAGCAGCCACTCCGGGACAGGGGTTTCCTACGAGCAGTACTTC.

The chain employs TRBV18 and TRBJ2-5; 9 positions agree with TRBD1. CDR1 KGHSH and CDR2 LQKENI come from the germline V gene. The CDR3 is 16 residues long. The junction had 7 bases not matched to a gene; V was cut back by 4 bases and J by 1 base. The CDR3 region is CASSHDRGFVQETQYF. CDR3 nucleotides: TGTGCCAGCTCACACGACAGGGGGTTCGTCCAAGAGACCCAGTACTTC.

This sequence joins TRBV19 and TRBJ2-7; D may match TRBD1 or TRBD2 (5 bases each). Germline V gene sequence: CDR1 LNHDA, CDR2 SQIVND (reference sequence). Trimming left V 3 bases short and J 4 bases short, with 19 bases between. This CDR3 has 16 amino acids. CDR3 sequence (DNA): TGTGCCAGTAGTATTGAAATTAATCAGGGACGGTACGAGCAGTACTTC. Its translation is CASSIEINQGRYEQYF. The full variable domain, rest sourced from reference TRBV19 and TRBJ2-7, is DGGITQSPKYLFRKEGQNVTLSCEQNLNHDAMYWYRQDPGQGLRLIYYSQIVNDFQKGDIAEGYSVSREKKESFPLTVTSAQKNPTAFYLCASSIEINQGRYEQYFGPGTRLTVT.

The chain's CDR3 is CAWSVGGTSYEQYF. Here the CDR3 DNA reads TGTGCCTGGAGTGTAGGGGGGACCTCCTACGAGCAGTACTTC. The V and J genes are TRBV30 and TRBJ2-7; either TRBD1 or TRBD2 may fit D (6 bases each). The CDR3 is 14 residues long. Trimming left V 0 bases short and J 0 bases short, with 9 bases between. Germline V lookup: CDR1 GTSNPN, CDR2 SVGIG (reference sequence).

DNA of the CDR3: TGTGCCAGCAGTTTGGCGCCCGCACTAGCCAAAAACATTCAGTACTTC. The encoded protein is CASSLAPALAKNIQYF. This chain connects TRBV6-5 to TRBJ2-4; D remains unclear. V was cut by 4 bases and J by 0 bases, with 13 bases left in between. There are 16 residues in the CDR3. From germline, CDR1 is MNHEY and CDR2 SVGAGI.

The rearrangement links TRBV4-1 to TRBJ2-7; D not certain. The germline V gene has CDR1 MGHRA and CDR2 YSYEKL. The CDR3 extends over 16 amino acids. The V end lost 0 bases, the J end lost 1 base, and 13 bases lay between the germline ends. Here the CDR3 DNA reads TGCGCCAGCAGCCAAGATACCGAGCAGTCATCCTACGAGCAGTACTTC. It codes for CASSQDTEQSSYEQYF.

This clonotype has more than one count but fewer than ten. The rearrangement uses TRBV12-3 or TRBV12-4 and TRBJ2-3; no clear D gene. This CDR3 contains 15 residues. Trimming stripped 2 bases from V and 1 base from J, with 10 bases between. The CDR3 region has the DNA TGTGCCAGCAGTTTATATATCCCCCGCACAGATACGCAGTATTTT. The encoded protein is CASSLYIPRTDTQYF.

The chain carries TRBV11-2 and TRBJ2-1; D is unclear. Trimming removed 5 bases at V and 8 bases at J, with 13 bases between. From germline, CDR1 is SGHAT and CDR2 FQNNGV. The CDR3 consists of 13 residues. The CDR3 is CASSPLWAYEQFF. Written as DNA, the CDR3 is TGTGCCAGCAGCCCTCTCTGGGCGTATGAGCAGTTCTTC.